This passage covers 21 T cell receptor beta chains from one sample sequenced in a study of T-cell reconstitution after alpha-beta-depleted transplantation in children. Preparation of the TCRbeta library involved a method that used unique molecular identifiers. TCRdb passed the PCR reads through MiXCR, listing each CDR3 protein once. The repertoire has some 830,000 distinct CDR3 sequences, about 16% of them found once; the top ten carry around 4.5%. The sequenced sample was PBMCs, mostly from graft donor cells, obtained 360 days after TCRalphabeta/CD19-depleted stem cell transplant. The receptors here all came from a male patient aged 5 to 17 who had a stem cell transplant for acute lymphoblastic leukemia, so the T cells may come from the graft donor.

This clonotype was seen at least ten times. J is TRBJ2-2 and V is TRBV9; possible D gene TRBD2, 5 bases. The germline gives CDR1 SGDLS, CDR2 YYNGEE. This CDR3 spans 14 amino acids. Trimming pared 3 bases from V and 5 bases from J, leaving 11 bases between. CDR3 nucleotide sequence: TGTGCCAGCAGCGGGCTAGCTGAGACCGGGGAGCTGTTTTTT. This translates into CASSGLAETGELFF.

Remarks on this clonotype: A much larger clone differs by one base, so this may be a read error. The CDR3 end shows no conserved phenylalanine or tryptophan, and so a read error is likely. The genes are TRBV3-1 and TRBJ2-2; D unresolved. CDR1 is LGHDT, CDR2 YNNKEL, per germline (reference sequence). Trimming cost V 1 base and J 1 base, with 7 bases left between them. The CDR3 is made up of 15 amino acids. The CDR3 sequence is CASSQVRLNTGELFC. The CDR3 DNA is TGTGCCAGCAGCCAAGTCCGCTTGAACACCGGGGAGCTGTTTTGT.

This clonotype was recorded a few times. This chain uses TRBV29-1 with TRBJ2-5; possible D gene TRBD1, 5 bases. V was trimmed by 0 bases and J by 4 bases, leaving 9 bases between them. The CDR3 consists of 13 residues. CDR1 and CDR2 (germline): SQVTM, ANQGSEA. The CDR3 loop is CSVEDPGRETQYF. DNA for the CDR3: TGCAGCGTTGAAGATCCAGGGCGAGAGACCCAGTACTTC.

The chain joins TRBV11-2 to TRBJ2-7, with D uncertain. V lost 0 bases to trimming and J lost 3 bases, with 12 bases between them. The CDR3 is made up of 15 amino acids. Per germline, CDR1 SGHAT and CDR2 FQNNGV. The CDR3 DNA follows: TGTGCCAGCAGCTTAGAACCAGGTGTGTACTACGAGCAGTACTTC. Residues: CASSLEPGVYYEQYF. Filled out from reference TRBV11-2 and TRBJ2-7, the complete variable domain reads EAGVAQSPRYKIIEKRQSVAFWCNPISGHATLYWYQQILGQGPKLLIQFQNNGVVDDSQLPKDRFSAERLKGVDSTLKIQPAKLEDSAVYLCASSLEPGVYYEQYFGPGTRLTVT.

This chain joins TRBV28 and TRBJ2-7; D remains ambiguous. CDR1 is MDHEN and CDR2 is SYDVKM in the germline V gene. The CDR3 is 12 amino acids. The germline V and J ends were trimmed by 7 bases and 4 bases, with 11 bases remaining between them. The CDR3 here is CASTDWGYEQYF. In DNA, the CDR3 is TGTGCCAGCACGGATTGGGGATACGAGCAGTACTTC.

This clonotype came up a few times. J is TRBJ2-7 and V is TRBV10-3; TRBD1 agrees at 8 bases. The junction had 12 bases not matched to a gene; V was cut back by 2 bases and J by 3 bases. The length of the CDR3 is 17 residues. The germline CDR1 and CDR2 sequences are ENHRY and SYGVKD. The CDR3 loop is CAISEPRGQAKYYEQYF. CDR3 bases: TGTGCCATCAGTGAGCCCCGGGGACAGGCGAAGTACTACGAGCAGTACTTC.

This clonotype turned up a few times. V and J are TRBV4-1 and TRBJ1-1; TRBD1 might be the D (5 bases). Germline assignment: CDR1 MGHRA and CDR2 YSYEKL. This CDR3 region has 14 residues. V lost 5 bases and J lost 7, with 17 bases in between. For the CDR3, the DNA is TGCGCCAGCAGCTTATCCTCCGGGGGGATTGAAGCTTTCTTT. Its translation: CASSLSSGGIEAFF.

The chain links TRBV5-1 to TRBJ1-1, with no clear D. The CDR3 spans 14 residues. V shed 0 bases and J shed 6 bases, with 12 bases lying between them. Germline CDR1 is SGHRS and CDR2 is YFSETQ. In DNA, the CDR3 is TGCGCCAGCAGCTTGGCCTTAACGGATGCTGAAGCTTTCTTT. It codes for CASSLALTDAEAFF.

The rearrangement joins TRBV24-1 to TRBJ2-1; D gene uncertain. V was pared by 3 bases and J by 8 bases, with 16 bases between. Germline CDR1 is KGHDR and CDR2 is SFDVKD. This CDR3 has 15 residues. This CDR3 is CATSDPGLVSHEQFF. The CDR3 coding sequence is TGTGCCACCAGTGATCCGGGTCTGGTGTCCCATGAGCAGTTCTTC.

V gene TRBV7-3 combines with J gene TRBJ2-3, with TRBD2 identical over 7 bases. Germline CDR1 and CDR2: SGHTA and FQGTGA. The CDR3 spans 15 residues. J lost 5 bases, V lost 3 bases, and 8 bases had no gene match. The CDR3 region is CASSLLSGTIDTQYF. The CDR3 bases are TGTGCCAGCAGCTTGCTAAGCGGGACGATAGATACGCAGTATTTT.

The V call is TRBV14, the J call TRBJ2-1; TRBD2 matches 9 bases. The CDR3 sequence is 16 residues long. The V gene's germline CDR1 is SGHDN and CDR2 FVKESK. The V segment lost 1 base and the J segment 9 bases; nucleotides outside the gene matches: 10. CDR3 sequence: CASSQGVSGSTAEQFF. CDR3 DNA: TGTGCCAGCAGCCAAGGGGTTAGCGGGAGTACAGCTGAGCAGTTCTTC.

This sequence joins TRBV5-1 and TRBJ2-3; no clear D. The V and J ends lost 0 bases and 5 bases respectively, with 7 bases between them. Germline values: CDR1 SGHRS, CDR2 YFSETQ. This CDR3 spans 13 amino acids. DNA of the CDR3: TGCGCCAGCAGCTTGGTGGCGAAAGATACGCAGTATTTT. It translates to CASSLVAKDTQYF.

This clonotype was seen a handful of times. The V gene is TRBV7-3, the J gene TRBJ2-7; no firm D call. The germline V gene has CDR1 SGHTA and CDR2 FQGTGA. There are 14 residues in the CDR3. V dropped 5 bases and J dropped 2 bases, with 13 bases sitting between them. The chain's CDR3 is CASSPDGYPYEQYF. For the CDR3, the DNA is TGTGCCAGCAGCCCGGACGGATACCCCTACGAGCAGTACTTC.

This clonotype appeared a few times. The chain uses TRBV4-1 and TRBJ2-7; D not certain. This CDR3 comprises 14 residues. Germline V gene data show CDR1 as MGHRA and CDR2 as YSYEKL. Trimming cost V 0 bases and J 3 bases, with 9 bases left between them. CDR3 loop: CASSQESHYYEQYF. The CDR3 DNA is TGCGCCAGCAGCCAAGAGTCCCACTACTACGAGCAGTACTTC.

V is TRBV12-3 or TRBV12-4 and J is TRBJ2-2; perhaps D is TRBD1 or TRBD2 (6 bases each). V was shortened by 0 bases and J by 7 bases, with 9 bases between the two germline ends. The CDR3 spans 14 residues. This chain's CDR3 is CASSLAGGHGELFF. The CDR3 region has the DNA TGTGCCAGCAGTTTAGCTGGGGGGCACGGGGAGCTGTTTTTT.

This clonotype was counted between two and nine times. V usage is TRBV25-1 and J usage is TRBJ2-7, with 7 nucleotides matching TRBD1. CDR3 length: 17 amino acids. The germline gives CDR1 MGHDK, CDR2 SYGVNS. After removal of 3 bases from V and 0 bases from J, the junction contained 11 bases not matched to a gene. CDR3 DNA: TGTGCCAGCAGTGACCCGAGACAGGGTGCAAGCTCCTACGAGCAGTACTTC. Translating gives CASSDPRQGASSYEQYF.

In this sample, this clonotype turned up a few times. This chain connects TRBV5-1 to TRBJ2-7; 9 bases line up with TRBD1. Germline values: CDR1 SGHRS, CDR2 YFSETQ. The CDR3 sequence is 14 residues long. J lost 2 bases, V lost 7 bases, and 7 bases had no gene match. This CDR3 reads CASLLGTGTYEQYF. The CDR3 DNA follows: TGCGCCAGCCTCTTGGGGACAGGGACCTACGAGCAGTACTTC.

The rearrangement joins TRBV11-2 to TRBJ1-4, with no clear D. Trimming pared 1 base from V and 8 bases from J, leaving 11 bases between. From germline, CDR1 is SGHAT and CDR2 FQNNGV. This CDR3 contains 14 residues. Here the CDR3 DNA reads TGTGCCAGCAGCTTAGTAGGGTTAGGGGAAAAACTGTTTTTT. Translating it yields CASSLVGLGEKLFF.

A few counts support this clonotype. V is TRBV6-1 and J is TRBJ2-5; D perhaps matches TRBD2 (6 bases). The CDR3 runs to 15 residues. Germline CDR1 MNHNS, CDR2 SASEGT. V was trimmed by 8 bases and J by 2 bases, leaving 18 bases between them. CDR3 sequence reads: CASGLSGGAQETQYF. The CDR3 DNA reads as TGTGCCAGCGGTCTTTCGGGCGGGGCTCAAGAGACCCAGTACTTC.

The chain links TRBV6-5 to TRBJ1-4; no firm D call. The CDR3 is 11 residues long. Germline V gene data show CDR1 as MNHEY and CDR2 as SVGAGI. V was clipped by 5 bases and J by 14 bases, with 12 bases between them. DNA of the CDR3: TGTGCCAGCAGTAGACTAGTAAGGCTGTTTTTT. Translation gives CASSRLVRLFF.

This clonotype was observed a handful of times. The rearrangement joins TRBV27 to TRBJ1-4; D may be TRBD1 (5 bases). This CDR3 region has 15 residues. V gave up 5 bases and J gave up 5 bases, with 15 bases separating them. Germline CDR1 and CDR2: MNHEY and SMNVEV (reference sequence). The CDR3 region is CASSIYSSGNEKLFF. Here the CDR3 DNA reads TGTGCCAGCAGTATATACTCATCAGGGAATGAAAAACTGTTTTTT.